The rows below give T cell receptor beta chains drawn from one sample of a study of vaccination effects on CD4 cells after COVID-19. Assay: immunoSEQ multiplex PCR; the TCRdb copy retains only in-frame clones and omits some. Here the sample spans 50,000 to 65,000 clones, around 78% being singletons. No antigen has been assigned to these receptors. The source was CD4+ T cells from PBMCs cultured with HCoV-229E spike peptides, collected after COVID-19 vaccination. These receptors came from a human donor who received a COVID-19 vaccine. Both conserved end residues are part of each CDR3. A D gene is named only where the DNA matches it firmly. Size is omitted from some rows. Given values are once, few, many or a class for expanded clones.

>TRBJ2-1|NA|few|TRBV14
CASSQGGVQSQNEQFF
TGTGCCAGCAGCCAAGGCGGGGTCCAATCACAAAATGAGCAGTTCTTC
>TRBJ2-1|TRBD1|NA|TRBV4-2
CASSKGKTGSTYNEQFF
TGTGCCAGCAGCAAAGGGAAGACAGGGAGCACCTACAATGAGCAGTTCTTC
>TRBJ1-4|NA|NA|TRBV3-1/TRBV3-2
CASSQEGQGTEKLFF
TGTGCCAGCAGCCAAGAGGGGCAGGGCACGGAAAAACTGTTTTTT
>TRBJ1-2|NA|few|TRBV9
CASTPSEGLYGYTF
TGTGCCAGCACCCCGTCTGAAGGCCTCTATGGCTACACCTTC
>TRBJ1-3|NA|few|TRBV5-1
CASRPTGLRGNTIYF
TGCGCCAGCAGACCTACAGGGTTGCGTGGAAACACCATATATTTT
>TRBJ1-5|NA|NA|TRBV3-1/TRBV3-2
CASSQDNRPNQPQHF
TGTGCCAGCAGCCAAGATAACAGACCCAATCAGCCCCAGCATTTT
>TRBJ1-1|NA|few|TRBV7-8
CASSLNRNTEAFF
TGTGCCAGCAGCTTAAACAGAAACACTGAAGCTTTCTTT
>TRBJ2-3|NA|NA|TRBV5-8
CASSSGTGLSTDTQYF
TGTGCCAGCAGCTCAGGGACGGGCCTAAGCACAGATACGCAGTATTTT
>TRBJ2-1|TRBD1|NA|TRBV5-1
CASSLTGGHNSYNEQFF
TGCGCCAGCAGCTTAACAGGGGGCCATAATTCCTACAATGAGCAGTTCTTC
>TRBJ1-2|TRBD1|few|TRBV12-3/TRBV12-4
CASKGTGYGYTF
TGTGCCAGCAAGGGGACAGGGTATGGCTACACCTTC
>TRBJ1-2|TRBD1|NA|TRBV6-6
CASRDTGVAWGYTF
TGTGCCAGCAGGGATACAGGGGTGGCCTGGGGCTACACCTTC
>TRBJ1-2|NA|few|TRBV4-1
CASSQGEGYGYTF
TGCGCCAGCAGCCAAGGGGAGGGTTATGGCTACACCTTC
>TRBJ2-3|TRBD2|NA|TRBV19
CASSIAGGPGTQYF
TGTGCCAGTAGTATAGCGGGGGGGCCCGGTACGCAGTATTTT
>TRBJ1-2|NA|NA|TRBV5-1
CASSLDGGNVYGYTF
TGCGCCAGCAGCTTGGATGGGGGAAACGTCTATGGCTACACCTTC
>TRBJ1-5|NA|NA|TRBV5-1
CASSLGTSNQPQHF
TGCGCCAGCAGCCTCGGGACCTCAAATCAGCCCCAGCATTTT
>TRBJ1-1|NA|NA|TRBV7-9
CASSLALGTEAFF
TGTGCCAGCAGCTTAGCTCTGGGCACTGAAGCTTTCTTT
>TRBJ1-2|TRBD1|NA|TRBV24-1
CATSGSRDRGDYGYTF
TGTGCCACCAGTGGGAGCCGGGACAGGGGAGACTATGGCTACACCTTC
>TRBJ1-3|NA|few|TRBV19
CASSTFTGPNTIYF
TGTGCCAGTAGTACCTTTACAGGGCCCAACACCATATATTTT
>TRBJ1-2|NA|NA|TRBV11-1
CASSWAGDGYTF
TGTGCCAGCAGCTGGGCAGGGGACGGCTACACCTTC
>TRBJ2-3|TRBD2|NA|TRBV5-1
CASSSGGRAGTDTQYF
TGCGCCAGCAGCTCGGGGGGGAGAGCCGGCACAGATACGCAGTATTTT
>TRBJ1-2|NA|NA|TRBV30
CAWSTTAYGYTF
TGTGCCTGGAGTACAACAGCCTATGGCTACACCTTC
>TRBJ1-2|NA|NA|TRBV28
CASSLVSGFGYTF
TGTGCCAGCAGTTTAGTGTCGGGGTTTGGCTACACCTTC
>TRBJ1-1|TRBD1|NA|TRBV18
CASSVGGTGNTEAFF
TGTGCCAGCTCAGTAGGGGGCACGGGGAACACTGAAGCTTTCTTT
>TRBJ2-1|NA|few|TRBV6-6
CASSRGNEQFF
TGTGCCAGCAGTAGGGGGAATGAGCAGTTCTTC
>TRBJ1-1|TRBD1|NA|TRBV5-4
CASSLKGANTEAFF
TGTGCCAGCAGCTTGAAGGGGGCGAACACTGAAGCTTTCTTT
>TRBJ2-4|NA|NA|TRBV5-8
CASSLGYSRENIQYF
TGTGCCAGCAGCTTGGGATATTCGCGGGAAAACATTCAGTACTTC
>TRBJ2-5|NA|NA|TRBV14
CASSQDLVSETQYF
TGTGCCAGCAGCCAAGATTTGGTCTCCGAGACCCAGTACTTC
>TRBJ2-5|NA|NA|TRBV3-1/TRBV3-2
CASSQGAQETQYF
TGTGCCAGCAGCCAGGGGGCCCAAGAGACCCAGTACTTC
>TRBJ1-2|TRBD1|NA|TRBV28
CASSLPGQGSYGYTF
TGTGCCAGCAGTTTACCGGGACAGGGTAGCTATGGCTACACCTTC
>TRBJ2-5|NA|NA|TRBV2
CASSPGLVQETQYF
TGTGCCAGCAGCCCCGGGCTCGTCCAAGAGACCCAGTACTTC
>TRBJ1-1|NA|NA|TRBV9
CASSVATWDTEAFF
TGTGCCAGCAGCGTAGCTACTTGGGACACTGAAGCTTTCTTT
>TRBJ1-5|NA|NA|TRBV19
CASSRDSDQPQHF
TGTGCCAGTAGTCGCGATTCTGATCAGCCCCAGCATTTT
>TRBJ2-1|TRBD2|NA|TRBV7-3
CASSSTPGTSGPSYNEQFF
TGTGCCAGCAGCTCTACCCCCGGGACTAGCGGGCCCTCCTACAATGAGCAGTTCTTC
>TRBJ2-2|TRBD2|NA|TRBV7-3
CASSSGLAGAASNTGELFF
TGTGCCAGCAGCTCGGGACTAGCGGGGGCCGCGTCGAACACCGGGGAGCTGTTTTTT
>TRBJ1-1|NA|few|TRBV19
CASSINNRPPPEAFF
TGTGCCAGTAGTATTAACAATAGGCCTCCACCTGAAGCTTTCTTT
>TRBJ1-1|NA|few|TRBV18
CASSRQENTEAFF
TGTGCCAGCTCCCGACAGGAGAACACTGAAGCTTTCTTT